One and the same sample provided the 17 T cell receptor beta chains below, sequenced in a study of T cells in Graves' hyperthyroidism and ophthalmopathy. Template material for amplifying TCR beta CDR3 regions consisted of RNA transcripts. Primed by the HTBI set, a first-round RT-PCR was run on the TCR CDR3. Via MiXCR, TCRdb re-called the multiplex PCR reads, giving one row per CDR3 protein. This table holds around 420,000 distinct CDR3 sequences, roughly 15% found once. Sequencing used blood. The receptors were sampled from a woman between 18 and 29 years old with Graves' hyperthyroidism.

As to this clonotype: One junction end does not reproduce the germline sequence, and a read error may be involved. The rearrangement uses TRBV18 and TRBJ1-1, with D maybe TRBD1 (5 bases). Germline V gene lookup returns CDR1 KGHSH and CDR2 LQKENI. The CDR3 length is 15 residues. The CDR3, as DNA: TGTGCCAGCTCACCCCAGGGAACTCAAGACACTGGAGCTTCCTTT. This translates into CASSPQGTQDTGASF.

This clonotype was picked up many times. The chain recombines TRBV12-3 or TRBV12-4 with TRBJ2-3; no reliable D call. The V gene lost 1 base and the J gene lost 6 bases, with 11 bases spanning the gap. This CDR3 comprises 14 residues. The CDR3 region is CASSLVAGPDTQYF. DNA for the CDR3: TGTGCCAGCAGTTTAGTGGCCGGCCCCGATACGCAGTATTTT.

The CDR3 spells CASSLTGLAGVETQYF. In DNA form, the CDR3 reads TGTGCCAGCAGCCTCACCGGACTAGCGGGAGTTGAGACCCAGTACTTC. The chain is built from TRBV3-1 and TRBJ2-5; 13 nucleotides align to TRBD2. J gave up 5 bases and V 4 bases, and 7 bases lay outside the gene matches. This CDR3 spans 16 amino acids. The V gene's germline CDR1 is LGHDT and CDR2 YNNKEL (reference sequence).

This clonotype was recorded many times. This sequence joins TRBV29-1 and TRBJ1-1; 8 bases agree with TRBD1. This CDR3 spans 12 amino acids. The V gene end was trimmed by 6 bases and the J gene end by 4 bases; junction bases not matched to a gene: 4. Germline V gene lookup returns CDR1 SQVTM and CDR2 ANQGSEA. CDR3 in DNA: TGCAGCGTCGGACAGGGCGGCACTGAAGCTTTCTTT. Protein: CSVGQGGTEAFF.

This clonotype occurred many times. The V call is TRBV20-1, the J call TRBJ2-3, with D possibly TRBD2 on 6 matching bases. The V end lost 3 bases, the J end lost 0 bases, and 22 bases lay between the germline ends. The CDR3 loop spans 18 amino acids. Germline CDR1 reads DFQATT; CDR2 reads SNEGSKA (reference sequence). This chain's CDR3 is CSASPMIVLAGSTDTQYF. In nucleotides, the CDR3 is TGCAGTGCTAGTCCCATGATAGTCCTTGCGGGAAGCACAGATACGCAGTATTTT.

With respect to this clonotype: One end of the junction does not line up with germline, which may come from a read error. V gene TRBV18 combines with J gene TRBJ2-5, with D possibly TRBD1 on 6 matching bases. The CDR3 is 14 amino acids. Germline V CDR1 and CDR2: KGHSH, LQKENI. Here the CDR3 DNA reads TGTGCCAGCTCAGGGGGCAGAGCCCAAGAGGCCCAGTACTTC. Encoded protein: CASSGGRAQEAQYF.

This clonotype has at least ten counts. The rearrangement joins TRBV18 to TRBJ2-3; possibly TRBD2 for D (5 bases). The CDR3 covers 15 residues. Trimming left V 0 bases short and J 1 base short, with 8 bases between. Germline V gene data show CDR1 as KGHSH and CDR2 as LQKENI. CDR3 nucleotide sequence: TGTGCCAGCTCACCACCAATGGGAGGCACAGATACGCAGTATTTT. This gives the protein CASSPPMGGTDTQYF.

This clonotype was seen ten or more times. This sequence joins TRBV3-1 and TRBJ1-1; D call uncertain. V was trimmed by 3 bases and J by 4 bases, leaving 12 bases between them. Germline CDR1 is LGHDT and CDR2 is YNNKEL (reference sequence). This CDR3 spans 14 amino acids. This chain's CDR3 is CASSQEGLGTEAFF. CDR3 nucleotides: TGTGCCAGCAGCCAGGAAGGGTTGGGCACTGAAGCTTTCTTT.

This rearrangement joins TRBV11-1 to TRBJ2-1, with 7 nucleotides matching TRBD2. CDR1 is SGHAT, CDR2 FQDESV, per germline (reference sequence). V shed 7 bases, J shed 9 bases, and the junction held 18 bases outside the gene matches. The CDR3 is 16 residues long. The CDR3 loop is CASTGPRGGSVGEQFF. The CDR3 bases are TGTGCCAGCACCGGACCCCGCGGCGGGAGCGTCGGTGAGCAGTTCTTC.

This clonotype was seen a handful of times. This chain connects TRBV7-9 to TRBJ2-7; D tentatively fits TRBD1 or TRBD2 (6 bases each). The CDR3 runs to 13 residues. Trimming took off 1 base at V and 5 bases at J, with 9 bases between the two ends. Germline CDR1 is SEHNR and CDR2 is FQNEAQ (reference sequence). The CDR3 here is CASSLEGGHEQYF. Here the CDR3 DNA reads TGTGCCAGCAGCTTAGAGGGGGGTCACGAGCAGTACTTC.

Many counts were recorded for this clonotype. V is TRBV12-3 or TRBV12-4 and J is TRBJ1-6, with TRBD1 identical over 8 bases. With V trimmed by 3 bases and J by 5 bases, 6 bases remained unmatched. The CDR3 runs 16 residues. The CDR3 spells CASSFQGTGHNSPLHF. In DNA form, the CDR3 reads TGTGCCAGCAGTTTTCAGGGGACAGGTCATAATTCACCCCTCCACTTT.

The J gene is TRBJ1-2, the V gene TRBV29-1; 7 bases match TRBD1. V gave up 4 bases and J gave up 6 bases; unmatched junction bases: 8. This CDR3 comprises 13 residues. CDR1 is SQVTM, CDR2 ANQGSEA, per germline. This chain's CDR3 is CSVAIGTVDGYTF. The CDR3 DNA reads TGCAGCGTTGCTATCGGGACAGTCGATGGCTACACCTTC.

This clonotype was seen only a few times. The chain couples TRBV4-3 to TRBJ2-7; D is undetermined. Germline CDR1 and CDR2: LGHNA and YSLEER. CDR3 length: 14 residues. The V and J ends lost 4 bases and 0 bases respectively, with 10 bases between them. CDR3 amino acids: CASSPGLFSYEQYF. The CDR3 DNA sequence: TGCGCCAGCAGCCCCGGCCTGTTCTCCTACGAGCAGTACTTC.

The sample holds many counts of this clonotype. The chain employs TRBV9 and TRBJ2-5, with a weak D call TRBD2 (6 bases). Trimming shortened V by 0 bases and J by 2 bases, and 17 bases separated the two germline ends. Germline V CDR1 and CDR2: SGDLS, YYNGEE. The CDR3 spans 17 residues. CDR3 sequence: CASSVGGSGGIQETQYF. As DNA, the CDR3 is TGTGCCAGCAGCGTAGGAGGAAGCGGAGGGATTCAAGAGACCCAGTACTTC.

This clonotype was seen repeatedly, ten times or more. The chain couples TRBV28 to TRBJ2-5; 11 bases fit TRBD2. After removal of 6 bases from V and 1 base from J, the junction contained 7 bases not matched to a gene. Germline lookup yields CDR1 MDHEN and CDR2 SYDVKM. The CDR3 is made up of 16 amino acids. CDR3 bases: TGTGCCAGCAGCTGGGATAGCGGGAGGGCCCAAGAGACCCAGTACTTC. This gives the protein CASSWDSGRAQETQYF.

This chain links TRBV5-1 with TRBJ2-5; D might be TRBD1 (6 bases). The V gene's germline CDR1 is SGHRS and CDR2 YFSETQ. V lost 6 bases, J lost 1 base, and 16 bases lay in between. The CDR3 extends over 15 amino acids. This CDR3 is CASKTGTQTQETQYF. The CDR3, as DNA: TGCGCCAGCAAAACCGGGACACAGACCCAAGAGACCCAGTACTTC.

At least ten counts were recorded for this clonotype. The gene calls are TRBV2 and TRBJ2-7; tentatively, D is TRBD2 (6 bases). The V gene lost 7 bases and the J gene lost 1 base, with 8 bases spanning the gap. This CDR3 contains 12 residues. CDR1 and CDR2 (germline): SNHLY, FYNNEI. The CDR3: CASKEGSYEQYF. CDR3 DNA sequence: TGTGCCAGCAAGGAGGGGTCCTACGAGCAGTACTTC. Full variable domain (missing parts from reference TRBV2 and TRBJ2-7): EPEVTQTPSHQVTQMGQEVILRCVPISNHLYFYWYRQILGQKVEFLVSFYNNEISEKSEIFDDQFSVERPDGSNFTLKIRSTKLEDSAMYFCASKEGSYEQYFGPGTRLTVT.